Presented here are 6 T cell receptor beta chains from one specimen sequenced in a study of T cell repertoires in cytomegalovirus infection. TCRdb passed the reads through MiXCR, listing each CDR3 protein once. The data contain fewer than 300,000 distinct CDR3 sequences, roughly a quarter of them seen just once; the ten biggest clones take up 11% to 15%. The sequenced sample was PBMCs. The source of these receptors is a human donor in good health (CMV status not recorded). Some clones in this sample may be carry-over from other donors' samples.

J is TRBJ2-3 and V is TRBV3-1; 9 bases are shared with TRBD2. CDR1 LGHDT and CDR2 YNNKEL come from the germline V gene (reference sequence). The CDR3 extends over 16 amino acids. V lost 3 bases to trimming and J lost 1 base; unmatched junction nucleotides: 5. The CDR3 region is CASSHSSSGGTDTQYF. The CDR3 bases are TGTGCCAGCAGCCATAGTTCTAGCGGGGGCACAGATACGCAGTATTTT.

There are many counts of this clonotype. The gene calls are TRBV7-2 and TRBJ2-3; 10 bases align to TRBD2. J gave up 6 bases and V 3 bases, and 12 bases lay outside the gene matches. This CDR3 comprises 17 residues. CDR1 is SGHTA and CDR2 is FQGNSA in the germline V gene. CDR3 sequence (DNA): TGTGCCAGCAGCTTTCGCGCGGCTAGCGGGAGTAGGGATACGCAGTATTTT. Translating gives CASSFRAASGSRDTQYF.

The chain recombines TRBV29-1 with TRBJ2-7, with 9 bases that match TRBD1. Germline V gene data show CDR1 as SQVTM and CDR2 as ANQGSEA. The V gene end was trimmed by 6 bases and the J gene end by 2 bases; junction bases not matched to a gene: 5. The CDR3 is made up of 13 amino acids. As DNA, the CDR3 is TGCAGCGTCCTAGGGACAGGGACCTACGAGCAGTACTTC. Amino acid sequence: CSVLGTGTYEQYF.

Ten or more counts support this clonotype. The chain has TRBV12-3 or TRBV12-4 and TRBJ1-2; no definite D call. CDR3 length: 15 residues. V was clipped by 3 bases and J by 0 bases, with 11 bases between them. In nucleotides, the CDR3 is TGTGCCAGCAGTTTTGGCGAGGGAGCTAACTATGGCTACACCTTC. This sequence encodes CASSFGEGANYGYTF.

The chain recombines TRBV7-6 with TRBJ2-2, with TRBD2 identical over 8 bases. CDR3 length: 15 residues. The V gene's germline CDR1 is SGHVS and CDR2 FNYEAQ. Losses at the gene ends were 5 bases for V and 5 bases for J; bases not matched to a gene: 7. The CDR3 sequence: CASSRSGDQTGELFF. CDR3 DNA sequence: TGTGCCAGCAGCCGTAGCGGGGACCAGACCGGGGAGCTGTTTTTT.

A few counts support this clonotype. The rearrangement joins TRBV5-1 to TRBJ2-3; D might be TRBD1 or TRBD2, each matching 5 bases. V lost 4 bases to trimming and J lost 2 bases, with 17 bases between them. The CDR3 runs 16 residues. Germline loops: CDR1 SGHRS, CDR2 YFSETQ. The CDR3 is CASSPSPGRDTDTQYF. CDR3 bases: TGCGCCAGCAGCCCGTCTCCGGGACGTGACACAGATACGCAGTATTTT.